This TCR beta chain was sequenced during a study of blood T cell repertoires in COVID-19. The method was immunoSEQ multiplex PCR; TCRdb's version includes in-frame clones alone and lacks a portion of them. The sample has some 200,000 clones, more than 75% seen once. The sequence was collected from a man aged 45-65 years with acute or convalescent COVID-19. The specimen was peripheral blood.

The CDR3 sequence: CASRHARGGTGSYEQYF. In DNA, the CDR3 is TGTGCCAGCAGACACGCACGGGGGGGGACAGGGTCCTACGAGCAGTACTTC. The rearrangement uses TRBV3-1 (or the pseudogene TRBV3-2) and TRBJ2-7; weak D call: TRBD1 (9 bases). Per germline, CDR1 LGHDT and CDR2 YNNKEL (reference sequence). V was trimmed by 6 bases and J by 1 base, leaving 22 bases between them. CDR3 size: 17 residues.